These 10 T cell receptor beta chains were sequenced from one sample in a study of T cells in Graves' hyperthyroidism and ophthalmopathy. Researchers amplified the TCR beta CDR3 regions from RNA transcripts. The primer set for the first-round RT-PCR of the TCR CDR3 was HTBI. TCRdb ran MiXCR on the multiplex PCR reads and lists one entry per CDR3 protein. This table holds about 640,000 distinct CDR3 sequences, less than 25% found once. The sample comprised blood. All receptors derive from a man aged 30 to 39 with Graves' ophthalmopathy.

This clonotype was counted many times. V and J are TRBV2 and TRBJ2-1; tentative D call: TRBD2 (5 bases). Trimming left V 6 bases short and J 0 bases short, with 12 bases between. Germline V gene data show CDR1 as SNHLY and CDR2 as FYNNEI. The CDR3 sequence is 15 residues long. CDR3 nucleotides: TGTGCCAGCAGCCAAGAAGGAGGCTCCTACAATGAGCAGTTCTTC. This gives the protein CASSQEGGSYNEQFF.

The chain recombines TRBV6-1 with TRBJ1-2; 7 bases agree with TRBD1. V trimming: 6 bases; J trimming: 4 bases; junction bases outside the gene matches: 11. The CDR3 has 15 amino acids. Germline V gene sequence: CDR1 MNHNS, CDR2 SASEGT. CDR3 nucleotides: TGTGCCAGCAGACCTTCTGACAGGGACTCCTATGGCTACACCTTC. Encoded protein: CASRPSDRDSYGYTF.

The table lists this clonotype with a few counts. The chain employs TRBV27 and TRBJ2-1; D might be TRBD2 (6 bases). V dropped 5 bases and J dropped 5 bases, with 19 bases sitting between them. Germline-derived CDR1 and CDR2 are MNHEY and SMNVEV (reference sequence). The CDR3 consists of 16 residues. CDR3 protein: CASSPMTSLFDNEQFF. In DNA form, the CDR3 reads TGTGCCAGCAGTCCCATGACTAGTCTTTTCGACAATGAGCAGTTCTTC.

Only one count was recorded for this clonotype. V and J are TRBV6-1 and TRBJ2-3; D possibly corresponds to TRBD2 (6 bases). Looked up from germline, CDR1 is MNHNS and CDR2 is SASEGT. There are 16 residues in the CDR3. Trimming stripped 1 base from V and 8 bases from J, with 19 bases between. CDR3 nucleotide sequence: TGTGCCAGCAGTGAAGGGTACGGGAGTAGGATAGCTACGCAGTATTTT. Translating gives CASSEGYGSRIATQYF.

This clonotype has a count of ten or more. J is TRBJ1-1 and V is TRBV6-1; 10 bases map to TRBD1. Trimming cost V 5 bases and J 0 bases; bases outside gene matches: 9. The CDR3 has 17 residues. Germline V CDR1 and CDR2: MNHNS, SASEGT. In DNA form, the CDR3 reads TGTGCCAGCAGTTTGACAGGGGGCGCTGGGCTGAACACTGAAGCTTTCTTT. Its translation is CASSLTGGAGLNTEAFF.

The V gene is TRBV27, the J gene TRBJ1-4; 7 bases fit TRBD1. The V gene's germline CDR1 is MNHEY and CDR2 SMNVEV (reference sequence). The CDR3 covers 16 residues. The trim removed 4 bases at V and 7 bases at J, leaving 12 bases unmatched. The CDR3 DNA follows: TGTGCCAGCAGTTCGCACACGACCGACAGGGCTGAAAAACTGTTTTTT. Its translation: CASSSHTTDRAEKLFF.

The chain recombines TRBV30 with TRBJ2-3, with a tentative D call TRBD2 (5 bases). The CDR3 runs 15 residues. Trimming shortened V by 5 bases and J by 0 bases, and 15 bases separated the two germline ends. Germline V gene lookup returns CDR1 GTSNPN and CDR2 SVGIG (reference sequence). CDR3 residues: CAWSPADTSTDTQYF. The CDR3 bases are TGTGCCTGGTCCCCAGCGGATACTAGCACAGATACGCAGTATTTT. The full variable domain, rest sourced from reference TRBV30 and TRBJ2-3, is SQTIHQWPATLVQPVGSPLSLECTVEGTSNPNLYWYRQAAGRGLQLLFYSVGIGQISSEVPQNLSASRPQDRQFILSSKKLLLSDSGFYLCAWSPADTSTDTQYFGPGTRLTVL.

This clonotype was recorded many times. This CDR3 reads CASRPGQRTDTQYF. Here the CDR3 DNA reads TGCGCCAGCAGACCGGGACAGCGCACAGATACGCAGTATTTT. The chain employs TRBV5-1 and TRBJ2-3; 7 bases align to TRBD1. Unmatched junction bases numbered 4, after V lost 5 bases and J lost 1 base. The V gene's germline CDR1 is SGHRS and CDR2 YFSETQ. The CDR3 covers 14 residues. The entire variable domain, with the rest obtained from reference TRBV5-1 and TRBJ2-3, is as follows: KAGVTQTPRYLIKTRGQQVTLSCSPISGHRSVSWYQQTPGQGLQFLFEYFSETQRNKGNFPGRFSGRQFSNSRSEMNVSTLELGDSALYLCASRPGQRTDTQYFGPGTRLTVL.

The chain has TRBV28 and TRBJ1-6, with D unresolved. The CDR3 consists of 14 residues. Germline CDR1 reads MDHEN; CDR2 reads SYDVKM. Trimming removed 1 base at V and 8 bases at J, with 9 bases between. The CDR3 spells CASSLSPEHSPLHF. Here the CDR3 DNA reads TGTGCCAGCAGTTTATCGCCCGAACATTCACCCCTCCACTTT.

This clonotype has a handful of counts. This chain links TRBV6-1 with TRBJ1-2; D not resolved. This CDR3 comprises 14 residues. Trimming took off 5 bases at V and 3 bases at J, with 13 bases between the two ends. Germline CDR1 MNHNS, CDR2 SASEGT. The CDR3: CASSLMTDDYGYTF. CDR3 DNA: TGTGCCAGCAGTTTAATGACGGACGACTATGGCTACACCTTC.